The table lists the clone carrying this T cell receptor beta chain with a count of one. The entry originates in a study of Graves' ophthalmopathy and Graves' hyperthyroidism. In the study overall: Specimen type is peripheral blood, obtained at initial diagnosis before any treatment.

RNA transcripts yielded amplified TCR beta CDR3 regions. First-round RT-PCR with HTBI primers preceded a second-round multiplex PCR. Each CDR3 protein gets one entry after TCRdb re-called the multiplex PCR reads with MiXCR. The sample holds a few hundred thousand distinct CDR3 sequences; roughly a sixth are singletons and the top ten take roughly 12%. This CDR3 is 17 amino acids long. The V end lost 0 bases, the J end lost 1 base, and 15 bases lay between the germline ends. Germline V gene lookup returns CDR1 MRHNA and CDR2 SNTAGT. The chain is built from TRBV6-4 and TRBJ1-1; possible D gene TRBD1, 5 bases. Sequenced: peripheral blood. The clonotype originates from an adult man with Graves' ophthalmopathy. The CDR3 sequence is CASSDSRGRDRNTEAFF. The CDR3 DNA reads TGTGCCAGCAGTGACTCGAGGGGCAGAGACAGGAACACTGAAGCTTTCTTT.